A single sample gave rise to the 26 T cell receptor beta chains below, sequenced in a study of blood T cells in healthy people across ages. The authors ran a second PCR of about 6 to 12 cycles using a sample-barcoded 5' primer and a J-beta primer mix. TCRdb recomputed calls from the 5' RACE reads with MiXCR, one row per CDR3 protein. The sample lists around 1,800,000 distinct CDR3 sequences; about two fifths were seen once. The sequenced material came from blood. Every receptor here comes from a human donor in good health.

J is TRBJ2-7 and V is TRBV20-1, with TRBD2 as a possible D gene (6 bases). The germline V gene encodes CDR1 DFQATT and CDR2 SNEGSKA (reference sequence). The V end lost 5 bases, the J end lost 3 bases, and 17 bases lay between the germline ends. The CDR3 has 14 amino acids. In DNA, the CDR3 is TGCAGTGCTGCAACATGGGACTTAAACTACGAGCAGTACTTC. This gives the protein CSAATWDLNYEQYF.

The V call is TRBV7-2, the J call TRBJ1-6; 7 positions match TRBD1. The junction had 7 bases not matched to a gene; V was cut back by 5 bases and J by 9 bases. The CDR3 contains 14 residues. CDR1 SGHTA and CDR2 FQGNSA come from the germline V gene. The CDR3 reads CASSDPTGFSPLHF. CDR3 nucleotides: TGTGCCAGCAGCGACCCGACAGGGTTTTCACCCCTCCACTTT.

This clonotype has just a few counts. This chain uses TRBV20-1 with TRBJ2-5; the D gene is possibly TRBD1 (6 bases). Germline CDR1 and CDR2: DFQATT and SNEGSKA (reference sequence). The V end lost 7 bases, the J end lost 5 bases, and 20 bases lay between the germline ends. This CDR3 contains 14 residues. The CDR3 is CSVTAGAPGETQYF. CDR3 bases: TGCAGTGTAACAGCAGGGGCACCAGGGGAGACCCAGTACTTC.

The chain combines TRBV7-2 with TRBJ2-3; no reliable D call. With 4 bases removed from V and 0 bases from J, the gap between germline ends came to 8 bases. Per the germline V gene, CDR1 is SGHTA and CDR2 is FQGNSA. The CDR3 totals 14 residues. The CDR3 region is CASSSQSSTDTQYF. The CDR3 DNA reads TGTGCCAGCAGCTCCCAATCTAGCACAGATACGCAGTATTTT.

The rearrangement joins TRBV15 to TRBJ2-2; D could derive from TRBD1 or TRBD2 (5 bases each). The germline gives CDR1 LNHNV, CDR2 YYDKDF (reference sequence). V was clipped by 0 bases and J by 4 bases, with 24 bases between them. The CDR3 consists of 20 residues. CDR3 in amino acids: CATSRDWVDIWDAGTGELFF. The CDR3 bases are TGTGCCACCAGCAGAGATTGGGTCGATATTTGGGACGCGGGCACCGGGGAGCTGTTTTTT. Together with reference TRBV15 and TRBJ2-2, the CDR3 gives the full variable domain: DAMVIQNPRYQVTQFGKPVTLSCSQTLNHNVMYWYQQKSSQAPKLLFHYYDKDFNNEADTPDNFQSRRPNTSFCFLDIRSPGLGDTAMYLCATSRDWVDIWDAGTGELFFGEGSRLTVL.

A few counts support this clonotype. This chain connects TRBV5-1 to TRBJ2-1, with a weak D call TRBD2 (6 bases). The length of the CDR3 is 14 residues. CDR1 and CDR2 (germline): SGHRS, YFSETQ. V was trimmed by 4 bases and J by 7 bases, leaving 15 bases between them. The CDR3 DNA is TGCGCCAGCAGCCCCACGGGACTTCAAAATGAGCAGTTCTTC. The encoded protein is CASSPTGLQNEQFF.

This clonotype turned up a few times. The chain uses TRBV24-1 and TRBJ1-2; possibly TRBD1 for D (6 bases). The length of the CDR3 is 13 residues. Germline V lookup: CDR1 KGHDR, CDR2 SFDVKD. V was shortened by 5 bases and J by 4 bases, with 10 bases between the two germline ends. CDR3 nucleotide sequence: TGTGCCACCAGTGCTCCAGGGGCCTATGGCTACACCTTC. This gives the protein CATSAPGAYGYTF.

The chain is built from TRBV7-2 and TRBJ1-2; a weak D match, TRBD1 (5 bases). From germline, CDR1 is SGHTA and CDR2 FQGNSA. This CDR3 has 15 amino acids. The germline V and J ends were trimmed by 4 bases and 0 bases, with 12 bases remaining between them. This CDR3 reads CASSSASGANYGYTF. CDR3 DNA sequence: TGTGCCAGCAGCTCAGCCTCGGGGGCTAACTATGGCTACACCTTC. Looking up the rest from reference TRBV7-2 and TRBJ1-2 gives the full variable domain: GAGVSQSPSNKVTEKGKDVELRCDPISGHTALYWYRQSLGQGLEFLIYFQGNSAPDKSGLPSDRFSAERTGGSVSTLTIQRTQQEDSAVYLCASSSASGANYGYTFGSGTRLTVV.

V is TRBV4-2 and J is TRBJ2-1; no definite D call. The germline V and J ends were trimmed by 4 bases and 5 bases, with 18 bases remaining between them. Germline-derived CDR1 and CDR2 are LGHNA and YNFKEQ. This CDR3 region has 16 residues. The chain's CDR3 is CASSRDPAGVHNEQFF. CDR3 sequence (DNA): TGTGCCAGCAGCCGAGACCCTGCAGGAGTTCACAATGAGCAGTTCTTC.

The chain couples TRBV7-2 to TRBJ2-5; 7 positions match TRBD2. The CDR3 runs 15 residues. The germline gives CDR1 SGHTA, CDR2 FQGNSA. The ends lost 2 bases at V and 3 bases at J; junction bases unmatched: 6. In nucleotides, the CDR3 is TGTGCCAGCAGCTTATGGGGAGGGAAAGAAGAGACCCAGTACTTC. This sequence encodes CASSLWGGKEETQYF.

This clonotype was found many times. The chain is built from TRBV6-5 and TRBJ2-6; D remains unclear. From germline, CDR1 is MNHEY and CDR2 SVGAGI. There are 14 residues in the CDR3. Trimming pared 6 bases from V and 1 base from J, leaving 7 bases between. The CDR3 DNA follows: TGTGCCAGCAGGCGCCCGTCTGGGGCCAACGTCCTGACTTTC. Translated: CASRRPSGANVLTF.

In this sample, this clonotype turned up a few times. The chain combines TRBV20-1 with TRBJ2-3; 12 nucleotides match TRBD2. The CDR3 covers 18 residues. Germline loops: CDR1 DFQATT, CDR2 SNEGSKA (reference sequence). The V gene end was trimmed by 1 base and the J gene end by 4 bases; junction bases not matched to a gene: 12. Here the CDR3 reads CSARGFRASGGVADTQYF. In DNA form, the CDR3 reads TGCAGTGCTAGAGGCTTTCGGGCTAGCGGGGGGGTCGCAGATACGCAGTATTTT.

The chain employs TRBV11-3 and TRBJ2-5, with D unclear. Trimming pared 0 bases from V and 4 bases from J, leaving 12 bases between. CDR1 is SGHNT, CDR2 YENEEA, per germline. This CDR3 has 15 residues. CDR3 nucleotides: TGTGCCAGCAGCTTAGATTTATCCGCCCGAGAGACCCAGTACTTC. This sequence encodes CASSLDLSARETQYF.

V usage is TRBV7-2 and J usage is TRBJ1-2; D is possibly TRBD1 (6 bases). The CDR3 has 13 amino acids. Trimming left V 5 bases short and J 7 bases short, with 14 bases between. Germline loops: CDR1 SGHTA, CDR2 FQGNSA. The CDR3: CASSPWTDFGYTF. DNA for the CDR3: TGTGCCAGCAGCCCATGGACAGACTTTGGCTACACCTTC.

This clonotype was counted once. This chain joins TRBV5-1 and TRBJ2-1, with 8 bases lining up with TRBD2. The CDR3 loop spans 19 amino acids. V lost 4 bases to trimming and J lost 1 base; unmatched junction nucleotides: 16. Germline values: CDR1 SGHRS, CDR2 YFSETQ. The CDR3, as DNA: TGCGCCAGCAGCCGTGCCCCACTGTCCGGGACTAGTTCCTACAATGAGCAGTTCTTC. Protein: CASSRAPLSGTSSYNEQFF.

This clonotype was seen a handful of times. This chain uses TRBV7-3 with TRBJ2-3; D gene unclear. Germline CDR1 reads SGHTA; CDR2 reads FQGTGA. The V and J ends lost 5 bases and 6 bases respectively, with 9 bases between them. The CDR3 sequence is 12 residues long. CDR3 nucleotide sequence: TGTGCCAGCAGCGCCAGCGAGGATACGCAGTATTTT. This gives the protein CASSASEDTQYF.

The rearrangement links TRBV12-3 or TRBV12-4 to TRBJ2-1; a weak D match, TRBD2 (5 bases). The DNA matches TRBJ2-7 better at its end, which makes the J call doubtful. The CDR3 contains 16 residues. CDR3 residues: CASSPISGESYNEQYF. The CDR3 DNA is TGTGCCAGCAGTCCCATATCCGGGGAGTCCTACAATGAGCAGTACTTC.

This clonotype was recorded a few times. This chain connects TRBV5-1 to TRBJ2-3, with a weak D call TRBD1 (6 bases). V gave up 4 bases and J gave up 4 bases, with 19 bases separating them. CDR3 length equals 16 residues. CDR1 SGHRS and CDR2 YFSETQ come from the germline V gene. The CDR3 protein is CASSPPLVQGADTQYF. DNA of the CDR3: TGCGCCAGCAGCCCCCCACTAGTACAGGGCGCAGATACGCAGTATTTT.

About this clonotype: At one end the junction does not follow the germline gene, possibly because of a read error. The V and J genes are TRBV18 and TRBJ1-2; D is perhaps TRBD1 (5 bases). This CDR3 has 14 amino acids. Per germline, CDR1 KGHSH and CDR2 LQKENI. This chain's CDR3 is CAGSLVMSGDGYTF. In DNA form, the CDR3 reads TGTGCCGGCTCACTAGTGATGTCGGGGGATGGCTACACCTTC. The full variable domain, rest sourced from reference TRBV18 and TRBJ1-2, is NAGVMQNPRHLVRRRGQEARLRCSPMKGHSHVYWYRQLPEEGLKFMVYLQKENIIDESGMPKERFSAEFPKEGPSILRIQQVVRGDSAAYFCAGSLVMSGDGYTFGSGTRLTVV.

The chain is built from TRBV6-1 and TRBJ2-2, with a tentative D call TRBD2 (6 bases). The CDR3 runs to 17 residues. V lost 6 bases, J lost 3 bases, and 20 bases lay in between. Per the germline V gene, CDR1 is MNHNS and CDR2 is SASEGT. The CDR3 region has the DNA TGTGCCAGCAGCCGCGGAGGGCCGGGGTCCTACACCGGGGAGCTGTTTTTT. Protein sequence: CASSRGGPGSYTGELFF.

A few counts support this clonotype. The J gene is TRBJ2-1, the V gene TRBV29-1; 9 bases fit TRBD1. CDR1 SQVTM and CDR2 ANQGSEA come from the germline V gene. Losses at the gene ends were 5 bases for V and 4 bases for J; bases not matched to a gene: 6. The CDR3 is made up of 14 amino acids. CDR3 bases: TGCAGCGTTTTCGGACAGGGGCTGTACAATGAGCAGTTCTTC. This codes for CSVFGQGLYNEQFF.

This clonotype was seen a few times. The chain has TRBV10-3 and TRBJ2-5; weak D call: TRBD1 (6 bases). This CDR3 comprises 16 residues. The germline V gene encodes CDR1 ENHRY and CDR2 SYGVKD. V lost 3 bases and J 4 bases, leaving 18 bases between the germline ends. CDR3 nucleotides: TGTGCCATCAGTGACTCGGCCAGGGGCGGGTTAGAGACCCAGTACTTC. Residues: CAISDSARGGLETQYF.

In its sample, this clonotype was seen a few times. The chain carries TRBV29-1 and TRBJ2-2, with TRBD2 identical over 7 bases. The germline V gene encodes CDR1 SQVTM and CDR2 ANQGSEA. V shed 6 bases, J shed 6 bases, and the junction held 7 bases outside the gene matches. The CDR3 runs to 13 residues. DNA for the CDR3: TGCAGCGTGGAAACTAGCGTTCCCGGGGAGCTGTTTTTT. Protein: CSVETSVPGELFF.

The V gene is TRBV30, the J gene TRBJ1-2, with D uncertain. The germline V gene encodes CDR1 GTSNPN and CDR2 SVGIG (reference sequence). The ends were cut back, 4 bases at V and 2 bases at J, with 11 bases in the middle. This CDR3 spans 13 amino acids. The CDR3 region is CAWNSGENYGYTF. The CDR3 DNA sequence: TGTGCCTGGAATTCTGGCGAGAACTATGGCTACACCTTC.

This chain links TRBV24-1 with TRBJ2-5, with D maybe TRBD2 (6 bases). Deletions cut 2 bases from V and 5 bases from J, with 14 bases between. The germline CDR1 and CDR2 sequences are KGHDR and SFDVKD. The CDR3 runs 15 residues. This CDR3 reads CATSDSYAGGETQYF. In DNA form, the CDR3 reads TGTGCCACCAGTGATTCGTACGCAGGAGGGGAGACCCAGTACTTC.

The chain combines TRBV28 with TRBJ1-5; 7 bases fit TRBD1. CDR3 length: 13 residues. Germline trimming cut 4 bases from V and 6 bases from J; bases unmatched to any gene: 3. Per the germline V gene, CDR1 is MDHEN and CDR2 is SYDVKM. CDR3 in amino acids: CASSSAGGQPQHF. CDR3 nucleotides: TGTGCCAGCAGTTCCGCAGGGGGTCAGCCCCAGCATTTT.